Listed here is a single TCR beta chain. Because the CDR3's place on the DNA is in doubt, the DNA is left out and the CDR3 is given as listed by TCRdb. This sample was taken from a study of neurological immune-mediated disorders. The team produced cDNA through 5'RACE using 10-nucleotide random UMIs. A single run covered 15-18 subjects with over 180 million TCR-beta sequences. TCRdb analysed the 5' RACE reads with MiXCR anew, one entry per CDR3 protein. The sample includes roughly 100,000 distinct CDR3 sequences, 10% to 12% of them seen just once. Time point of the sample: longitudinal time-point 3. Unsorted libraries were derived from 2 million PBMCs stored at -80 C. Germline CDR1 reads SEHNR; CDR2 reads FQNEAQ (reference sequence). Counting both end residues, the CDR3 totals 20 amino acids.

Sample: PBMCs. The TCR originated in a female donor with HTLV-1-associated myelopathy (HAM/TSP). The V gene is TRBV7-9, the J gene TRBJ2-1; TRBD2 is taken as the D call from the table, unchecked against the DNA. The CDR3: CASSFYICSASVGDYNEQFF.